The 26 T cell receptor beta chains given below trace back to one sample, sequenced in a study of cytomegalovirus exposure and HLA in healthy donors. Both 60 Vbeta primers and 13 Jbeta primers went into the PCR. Here immunoSEQ multiplex PCR was the method, and the copy in TCRdb shows in-frame clones only, minus some. This sample carries around 210,000 clones, around 82% of them seen once, and the ten largest clones take about 2.7%. Sequencing was done on a sample of PBMCs. Receptors were obtained from a woman in her 30s in good health and CMV-seronegative.

In its sample, this clone was seen a few times. This chain connects TRBV10-2 to TRBJ1-1; the D is unclear. CDR1 is WSHSY and CDR2 is SAAADI in the germline V gene. Trimming cost V 3 bases and J 4 bases, with 9 bases left between them. The CDR3 length is 13 residues. This CDR3 is CASSEQPVTEAFF. In DNA, the CDR3 is TGCGCCAGCAGTGAACAACCCGTCACTGAAGCTTTCTTT.

This chain connects TRBV6-1 to TRBJ1-4; 9 bases are a match to TRBD1. This CDR3 has 14 amino acids. V was clipped by 6 bases and J by 10 bases; unmatched bases: 9. The V gene's germline CDR1 is MNHNS and CDR2 SASEGT. For the CDR3, the DNA is TGTGCCAGCAGCCCCGGGACAGGGCTTGTAAAACTGTTTTTT. Its translation: CASSPGTGLVKLFF.

Only a few counts were recorded for this clone. The chain uses TRBV5-1 and TRBJ1-5, with a tentative D call TRBD1 (5 bases). Germline CDR1 is SGHRS and CDR2 is YFSETQ. The CDR3 is 16 amino acids. The V end lost 4 bases, the J end lost 1 base, and 15 bases lay between the germline ends. The chain's CDR3 is CASSAGGGSSNQPQHF. The CDR3 bases are TGCGCCAGCAGCGCCGGGGGGGGTTCCAGCAATCAGCCCCAGCATTTT.

V and J are TRBV19 and TRBJ2-2, with 9 bases fitting TRBD1. Trimming cost V 3 bases and J 4 bases; bases outside gene matches: 0. The CDR3 runs to 14 residues. Per germline, CDR1 LNHDA and CDR2 SQIVND (reference sequence). The CDR3 here is CASSMGQGTGELFF. CDR3 nucleotides: TGTGCCAGTAGTATGGGACAGGGCACCGGGGAGCTGTTTTTT.

As concerns this clone: Because the CDR3's place on the DNA is in doubt, the DNA is left out and the CDR3 is given as listed by TCRdb. The chain couples TRBV5-6 to TRBJ1-4; TRBD1 is the table's D call, not checked against the DNA. The germline CDR1 and CDR2 sequences are SGHDT and YYEEEE. The CDR3 adds up to 13 amino acids, both ends counted. CDR3 sequence: CASSSTLGTELFF.

The chain carries TRBV7-6 and TRBJ2-7, with a tentative D call TRBD1 (6 bases). Trimming took off 1 base at V and 6 bases at J, with 19 bases between the two ends. Germline V CDR1 and CDR2: SGHVS, FNYEAQ. The CDR3 runs to 16 residues. The chain's CDR3 is CASSLGFQGKGSEQYF. In nucleotides, the CDR3 is TGTGCCAGCAGCTTAGGATTTCAGGGGAAAGGGAGCGAGCAGTACTTC.

V gene TRBV7-9 combines with J gene TRBJ2-6, with D perhaps TRBD1 (5 bases). Germline loops: CDR1 SEHNR, CDR2 FQNEAQ (reference sequence). V gave up 4 bases and J gave up 1 base, with 8 bases separating them. This CDR3 has 15 residues. The CDR3 sequence: CASSYQGSGANVLTF. CDR3 DNA: TGTGCCAGCAGCTACCAGGGATCTGGGGCCAACGTCCTGACTTTC.

This chain connects TRBV13 to TRBJ2-7; 9 nucleotides agree with TRBD2. J lost 4 bases, V lost 5 bases, and 9 bases had no gene match. The V gene's germline CDR1 is PRHDT and CDR2 FYEKMQ (reference sequence). The CDR3 loop spans 15 amino acids. The CDR3 spells CASSRGPAGGYEQYF. The CDR3 nucleotides are TGTGCCAGCAGCCGGGGACCCGCGGGGGGGTACGAGCAGTACTTC.

The CDR3 loop is CASSGQTNTEAFF. The CDR3 DNA follows: TGTGCCAGCTCGGGACAGACCAACACTGAAGCTTTCTTT. The chain combines TRBV13 with TRBJ1-1, with TRBD1 matching over 7 bases. The CDR3 is 13 residues long. J was trimmed by 2 bases and V by 8 bases; bases with no gene match: 5. Germline V CDR1 and CDR2: PRHDT, FYEKMQ (reference sequence).

The chain combines TRBV28 with TRBJ1-1; D not resolved. The CDR3 has 14 amino acids. Germline CDR1 reads MDHEN; CDR2 reads SYDVKM. V was trimmed by 6 bases and J by 3 bases, leaving 14 bases between them. The CDR3 sequence: CASSPGFRDTEAFF. In DNA, the CDR3 is TGTGCCAGCAGCCCGGGATTTCGGGACACTGAAGCTTTCTTT.

The chain links TRBV7-9 to TRBJ1-2; tentatively, D is TRBD1 (5 bases). This CDR3 spans 14 amino acids. Per the germline V gene, CDR1 is SEHNR and CDR2 is FQNEAQ (reference sequence). Trimming removed 3 bases from V and 6 bases from J, with 14 bases in between. The CDR3 here is CASSFVGGLDGYTF. The DNA of the CDR3 is TGTGCCAGCAGCTTCGTGGGGGGATTGGATGGCTACACCTTC.

The rearrangement links TRBV10-2 to TRBJ1-2, with TRBD1 matching 10 bases. J was trimmed by 3 bases and V by 6 bases; bases with no gene match: 4. Germline V gene lookup returns CDR1 WSHSY and CDR2 SAAADI. The CDR3 runs to 14 residues. CDR3 bases: TGCGCCAGCAGAGCGGGACAGGGGCACTATGGCTACACCTTC. Translation: CASRAGQGHYGYTF.

J is TRBJ2-7 and V is TRBV5-1; D is perhaps TRBD1 (6 bases). The V end lost 3 bases, the J end lost 0 bases, and 13 bases lay between the germline ends. The CDR3 extends over 15 amino acids. Germline CDR1 and CDR2: SGHRS and YFSETQ. Here the CDR3 reads CASSSPGHPSYEQYF. CDR3 bases: TGCGCCAGCAGCTCGCCGGGACACCCCTCCTACGAGCAGTACTTC.

The V call is TRBV5-8, the J call TRBJ2-3; perhaps TRBD2 as D (6 bases). The CDR3 extends over 14 amino acids. V dropped 10 bases and J dropped 2 bases, with 17 bases sitting between them. Germline V gives CDR1 SGHTS, CDR2 YDEGEE. CDR3 sequence reads: CAWSRDLLTDTQYF. In nucleotides, the CDR3 is TGTGCCTGGTCCCGGGACTTGCTCACAGATACGCAGTATTTT.

CDR3 amino acids: CASSSDRPNEKLFF. In DNA, the CDR3 is TGTGCCAGCAGTAGCGACAGGCCTAATGAAAAACTGTTTTTT. The V call is TRBV6-6, the J call TRBJ1-4, with D maybe TRBD1 (6 bases). CDR1 and CDR2 from the germline V gene are MNHNY and SVGAGI (reference sequence). Trimming removed 5 bases from V and 3 bases from J, with 10 bases in between. There are 14 residues in the CDR3.

This clone turned up a few times. This CDR3 is CASSSPDSRETQYF. CDR3 coding DNA: TGTGCCAGCAGCTCCCCGGACAGCCGCGAGACCCAGTACTTC. The chain joins TRBV7-2 to TRBJ2-5; D is possibly TRBD1 (6 bases). Germline assignment: CDR1 SGHTA and CDR2 FQGNSA. The CDR3 is made up of 14 amino acids. The V end was cut by 4 bases, the J end by 5 bases, with 14 bases between.

The chain joins TRBV7-6 to TRBJ2-5; 14 bases map to TRBD2. V was pared by 10 bases and J by 1 base, with 11 bases of the junction left unmatched. Germline CDR1 is SGHVS and CDR2 is FNYEAQ. The CDR3 runs 17 residues. DNA for the CDR3: TGTGCCACCAGAATGGGACTAGCGGGGGAGCTCCAAGAGACCCAGTACTTC. Its translation is CATRMGLAGELQETQYF.

As DNA, the CDR3 is TGTGCCATCAGAAACGATCCGGGACAGGGAGCATCTGGGGCCAACGTCCTGACTTTC. Residues: CAIRNDPGQGASGANVLTF. The chain has TRBV10-3 and TRBJ2-6, with 9 nucleotides matching TRBD1. V was pared by 6 bases and J by 1 base, with 13 bases of the junction left unmatched. The germline V gene has CDR1 ENHRY and CDR2 SYGVKD. The CDR3 runs 19 residues.

The chain uses TRBV5-1 and TRBJ1-2, with TRBD1 matching 8 bases. The V gene end was trimmed by 0 bases and the J gene end by 2 bases; junction bases not matched to a gene: 3. Per the germline V gene, CDR1 is SGHRS and CDR2 is YFSETQ. The CDR3 loop spans 15 amino acids. CDR3 DNA sequence: TGCGCCAGCAGCTTGGGTACAGGGGGAAACTATGGCTACACCTTC. As protein: CASSLGTGGNYGYTF.

The genes are TRBV5-1 and TRBJ2-3, with 7 bases that match TRBD2. The CDR3 is 14 residues long. Germline V lookup: CDR1 SGHRS, CDR2 YFSETQ. V dropped 5 bases and J dropped 2; count of bases not matched to a gene: 5. The CDR3 loop reads CASSGGGFTDTQYF. The DNA for the CDR3 is TGCGCCAGCAGTGGGGGGGGTTTCACAGATACGCAGTATTTT. Together with reference TRBV5-1 and TRBJ2-3, the CDR3 gives the full variable domain: KAGVTQTPRYLIKTRGQQVTLSCSPISGHRSVSWYQQTPGQGLQFLFEYFSETQRNKGNFPGRFSGRQFSNSRSEMNVSTLELGDSALYLCASSGGGFTDTQYFGPGTRLTVL.

This chain connects TRBV4-2 to TRBJ1-2; D gene unclear. Germline V lookup: CDR1 LGHNA, CDR2 YNFKEQ. Trimming took 0 bases from V and 5 from J, leaving 16 bases between them. The CDR3 is 16 amino acids. In DNA, the CDR3 is TGTGCCAGCAGCCAAGATCTGATTTCTGAGTTTTATGGCTACACCTTC. Amino acid sequence: CASSQDLISEFYGYTF.

This clone was recorded only once. The chain is built from TRBV14 and TRBJ2-2, with 7 bases identical to TRBD2. Germline CDR1 and CDR2: SGHDN and FVKESK. This CDR3 region has 16 residues. V lost 1 base to trimming and J lost 1 base; unmatched junction nucleotides: 3. The CDR3 spells CASSQAGGRNTGELFF. The CDR3 nucleotides are TGTGCCAGCAGCCAAGCCGGCGGGAGGAACACCGGGGAGCTGTTTTTT.

V and J are TRBV6-4 and TRBJ2-1, with 8 bases matching TRBD2. CDR1 MRHNA and CDR2 SNTAGT come from the germline V gene. Trimming cost V 3 bases and J 7 bases; bases outside gene matches: 8. The CDR3 consists of 15 residues. CDR3 sequence: CASSERSGSGNEQFF. In nucleotides, the CDR3 is TGTGCCAGCAGTGAGCGAAGCGGGAGTGGAAATGAGCAGTTCTTC.

This chain's CDR3 is CASSFPPGTSGDFYTYNEQFF. The DNA of the CDR3 is TGCGCCAGCAGCTTCCCCCCCGGGACTAGCGGGGATTTTTACACCTACAATGAGCAGTTCTTC. The rearrangement uses TRBV5-1 and TRBJ2-1; 13 bases fit TRBD2. Trimming took 2 bases from V and 2 from J; bases not matched to a gene: 16. This CDR3 spans 21 amino acids. The germline gives CDR1 SGHRS, CDR2 YFSETQ.

This sequence joins TRBV5-6 and TRBJ1-5, with a weak D call TRBD1 (6 bases). The V end was cut by 2 bases, the J end by 1 base, with 10 bases between. The CDR3 consists of 15 residues. CDR1 SGHDT and CDR2 YYEEEE come from the germline V gene. This CDR3 reads CASSLHRVSNQPQHF. The CDR3 region has the DNA TGTGCCAGCAGCTTACACAGGGTAAGCAATCAGCCCCAGCATTTT.

The V call is TRBV4-2, the J call TRBJ2-3; 10 bases are shared with TRBD1. The V gene's germline CDR1 is LGHNA and CDR2 YNFKEQ. The ends lost 0 bases at V and 5 bases at J; junction bases unmatched: 2. CDR3 length: 15 residues. CDR3 in amino acids: CASSQERTGGDTQYF. As DNA, the CDR3 is TGTGCCAGCAGCCAAGAAAGGACAGGGGGAGATACGCAGTATTTT.